This T cell receptor beta chain was sequenced for a study of cytomegalovirus exposure and HLA in healthy donors listed by TCRdb under 2017. Context from the whole study: According to an earlier analysis of 450 to 650 of the donors, some 180 million T cells yielded 95 million to 140 million unique TCR beta sequences and around 280 Gb of sequence data. Approximately 300 gigabases of sequencing data and around 88 million unique TCR sequences made up an early release that covered under 750 HLA-typed donors. Of the 350 to 450 genotyped donors, approximately 83% fell in the genetic ancestry cluster associated with self-reported Caucasian donors. The study aimed to test whether signatures of past pathogen exposure could be identified by cataloging public T cell receptors. The study profiled the T cell repertoires of 500 to 800 subjects by immunosequencing and related them to cytomegalovirus serostatus. Along with the roughly 710-subject first cohort, a separate validation cohort of over a hundred different subjects was used. To predict cytomegalovirus infection status, the study combined high-throughput TCR immunosequencing, statistical association of individual TCRs with disease status, and machine learning. In a later analysis, previously published TCR beta repertoires from 670 or so donors were re-analyzed and high-resolution HLA genotyping was added so that TCR occurrence patterns could be studied. The later analysis used no new phenotypic data to find candidate immune exposures, relying instead on TCR beta sequences and their occurrence across donors. In an earlier analysis of roughly 540 of the donors, high-throughput TCR beta sequencing was used to judge whether each TCR beta V gene segment behaved as functional or pseudogenic. Donor age, sex, ethnicity and CMV serostatus were compiled together with the repertoire data. A later genetic analysis took genome-wide SNP genotypes for about 55% of the 666 donors and used that subset as a discovery cohort. All discovery cohort repertoires had been generated using a single sequencing platform. HLA typing covered class I and class II loci at four-digit resolution. The number of donors typed differed by locus, with 629-630 for A, B, C, DRB1 and DQB1, about 500 for DQA1, some 570 for DPA1, and approximately 470 for DPB1. Several DR-DQ haplotypes were handled as single units for association and clustering because linkage in the cohort was strong. Among 350 to 400 genotyped donors of the cohort, an average of about 240,000 unique TCR beta nucleotide sequences were sequenced per donor, 15% to 20% of them non-productive. Paper-wide results and their limitations: Because HLA typing was missing for some donors at each locus, association tests included only the typed subset. This cohort had only TCR beta chains sequenced, and the lack of alpha or paired-chain data limited which features could be detected. Most TCR sequences were observed very rarely across donors, whereas some public TCRs were present in many individuals. In a later analysis, most CMV-associated TCR beta chains were found to appear HLA-restricted, with HLA associations seemingly driven largely by CMV exposure. About 17 rarely observed V segments, including chromosome 9 orphons, were excluded from the earlier analysis of a few hundred of the donors because counts were too low. Some IMGT-functional V segments, including TRBV6-2 and TRBV6-3, could not be told apart with the 87-base-pair reads, so those segments were excluded. Three of the identified cytomegalovirus-associated TCR beta chains were confirmed in vitro to be specific for cytomegalovirus antigens. The authors suggested that the approach could potentially be extended to other disease states and immunological phenotypes. In a later analysis, HLA-associated TCR beta chains were found to be more clonally expanded and to have lower generation probabilities than equally common non-associated chains. The study listed 150 to 200 TCR beta chains as associated with cytomegalovirus. According to a later analysis, TCR association rates differed among HLA loci, with DRB1 alleles showing the most associated TCRs and HLA-C alleles showing the fewest. Linkage disequilibrium might explain the correlated functional status among segregating V segments, but an unknown experimental factor could not be ruled out. In a later genetic analysis, a missense DCLRE1C variant was associated with V-gene and J-gene trimming of TCR beta chains, and the association was replicated in an independent cohort. The sequencing pipeline was judged likely to have produced a cluster of highly shared sequence variants as a technical artifact. The classifier was reported to diagnose cytomegalovirus status with high specificity and sensitivity in both the original cohort and the validation cohort. Sequencing depth was assumed to be roughly uniform across donors in the presence/absence analyses, though that assumption may not hold. In a later analysis, some 18,000 TCR beta sequences were associated with specific HLA alleles at a false discovery rate of 0.05. In a later analysis, several top co-occurrence clusters were reported to appear linked to parvovirus B19, influenza, CMV and Epstein-Barr virus. Strong co-occurrence of HLA alleles, especially DR and DQ, made assigning TCR associations to individual alleles difficult. A further reported finding was that TCR beta sequences accurately predicted the HLA-A and HLA-B alleles for most subjects in the first cohort. Immune exposure information for the cohort was limited to CMV serostatus. An earlier analysis of some 560 of the donors showed that most TCR beta V segments appeared in productive rearrangements either about 87% or about 30% of the time, which broadly matched IMGT annotations. According to a later genetic analysis, donors in an Asian-associated ancestry cluster had fewer N-insertions in productive TCRs than the approximately 670-donor mean.

Receptor libraries were prepared by the immunoSEQ multiplex PCR assay. For the multiplex PCR, a mixture combining 60 forward primers for TCR Vbeta segments and 13 reverse primers for TCR Jbeta segments was used. The CDR3 region of rearranged TCR beta genes was amplified from genomic DNA by a multiplex PCR assay. The amplified TCR beta libraries were sequenced on the Illumina HiSeq System as 87-base-pair reads. The original pipeline was this. Across the 700 or so repertoires, a later analysis counted roughly 77 million unique TCR beta chains, around 11 million of which were shared by at least two donors. Raw reads were error-corrected and collapsed into unique sequences by a nearest-neighbor algorithm in which closely related sequences were merged to remove PCR and sequencing errors. V, D and J gene segments were assigned by aligning CDR3 sequences to IMGT reference sequences. For a sequence to be retained, a match of at least six nucleotides was required to both a V gene segment and a J gene segment. Rearrangements were called productive when the CDR3 lacked stop codons and stayed in frame with V and J; all others were non-productive. Following IMGT convention, CDR3 was defined as the stretch from the second conserved V-encoded cysteine up to the conserved J-encoded phenylalanine. In an earlier analysis of 500 to 650 of the donors, sequences lacking an unambiguous match to a single V gene segment were excluded. In an earlier analysis of roughly 500 of the donors, V segments were called functional above 56.7% productive rearrangements and were called segregating when the between-donor standard deviation exceeded 5%. To diagnose cytomegalovirus status from the catalog of TCR beta chain sequences, a statistical classification framework was built. A later analysis assigned V and J genes by comparing TCR nucleotide sequences with IMGT/GENE-DB human TR gene sequences. Using the TCRdist pipeline, a later analysis assigned CDR3 sequences along with most-parsimonious VDJ recombination scenarios. In a later analysis, every TCR beta chain was defined by the combination of its CDR3 amino acid sequence and its V-gene family, and reads without a unique V-gene family were dropped. In a later analysis, fewer than 650 highly shared, low-generation-probability nucleotide sequences were removed to address suspected cross-contamination and a sequencing artifact. For each public chain, a later analysis derived a clonal expansion index from normalized ranks of inferred template counts within each repertoire. A later analysis computed generation probabilities with a VDJ recombination model fitted to out-of-frame rearrangements, and checked the results against IGoR. Hypergeometric tests were used in a later analysis to score TCR-TCR, TCR-HLA and TCR-CMV co-occurrence, with a repertoire-size bias correction applied to the TCR pairs. To estimate false discovery rates, a later analysis permuted the HLA or CMV assignments 20 times. In a later analysis, co-occurring TCRs were grouped using DBSCAN, and TCRdist sequence similarity was added for clustering within HLA-allele-positive subsets. For co-occurrence clustering, repertoires with fewer than 30,000 or more than 120,000 public chains were excluded, along with several repertoires with anomalous nucleotide sharing. The table was pulled from immuneACCESS by TCRdb, which kept in-frame rearrangements only. Such tables lose some clones; where checked, under half of the loss comes from unresolved V genes, and the rest has no known cause. V and J calls and clone size are given by that table; D and trimming were obtained from the DNA. The sample's table covers about 42,000 clones. Clones ranked in the top ten supply 1% to 1.5% of the sample.

In total, 500 to 700 healthy bone marrow donors made up the cohort. At the time of sampling, all cohort members were nominally healthy, though unrecorded immune exposures were likely present. The donor tested CMV seronegative, placing the donor among the roughly 350 seronegative members of the cohort. Every donor gave a peripheral blood sample, and the peripheral blood mononuclear cells from that sample were used for TCR beta sequencing. The Qiagen DNeasy Blood Extraction Kit was used to extract genomic DNA from the blood cell samples. Concerning this clone itself: The clone's antigen remains unknown.

Based on the germline V gene, the CDR1 and CDR2 sequences are ENHRY and SYGVKD. The germline V end is reduced by 10 bases and the J end by 1 base; junction bases left unmatched: 11. Reading from cysteine to phenylalanine, the CDR3 counts 15 amino acids. Only CDR3 DNA remains: 45 bases, in frame from the first base. Material for sequencing was PBMCs. This clonotype originated in a young man in good health and CMV-seronegative. The chain employs TRBV10-3 and TRBJ2-3; 7 bases in the junction line up with TRBD2. DNA sequence: TGTGCCACAGGGAGGGAGGTCTCGGGCACAGATACGCAGTATTTT. It codes for CATGREVSGTDTQYF.